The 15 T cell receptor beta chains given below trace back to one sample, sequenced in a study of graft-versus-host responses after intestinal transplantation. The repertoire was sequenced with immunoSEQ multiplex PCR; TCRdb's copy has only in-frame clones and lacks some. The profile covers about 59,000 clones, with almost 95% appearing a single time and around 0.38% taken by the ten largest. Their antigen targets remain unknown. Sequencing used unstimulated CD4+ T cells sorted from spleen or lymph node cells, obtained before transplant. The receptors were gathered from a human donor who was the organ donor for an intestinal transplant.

DNA for the CDR3: TGTGCCAGCAGTTCAACAGATAACACTGAAGCTTTCTTT. Translating it yields CASSSTDNTEAFF. The rearrangement links TRBV11-2 to TRBJ1-1; D is ambiguous. Trimming took 6 bases from V and 2 from J, leaving 10 bases between them. The CDR3 spans 13 residues. In germline, CDR1 is SGHAT, CDR2 FQNNGV.

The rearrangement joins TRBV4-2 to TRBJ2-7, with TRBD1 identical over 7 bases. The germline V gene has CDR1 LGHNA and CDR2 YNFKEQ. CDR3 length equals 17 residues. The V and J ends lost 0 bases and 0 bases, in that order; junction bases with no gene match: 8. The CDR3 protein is CASSQEGETGDSYEQYF. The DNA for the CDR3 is TGTGCCAGCAGCCAAGAGGGAGAAACAGGGGACTCCTACGAGCAGTACTTC.

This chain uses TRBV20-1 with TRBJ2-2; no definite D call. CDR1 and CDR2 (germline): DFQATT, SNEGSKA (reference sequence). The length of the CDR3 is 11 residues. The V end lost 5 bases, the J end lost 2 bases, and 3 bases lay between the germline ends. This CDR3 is CSAYNTGELFF. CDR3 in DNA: TGCAGTGCTTACAACACCGGGGAGCTGTTTTTT.

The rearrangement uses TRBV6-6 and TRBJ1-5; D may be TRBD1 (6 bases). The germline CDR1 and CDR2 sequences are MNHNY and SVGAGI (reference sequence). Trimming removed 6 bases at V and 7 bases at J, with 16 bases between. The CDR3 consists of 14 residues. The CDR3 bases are TGTGCCAGCAGCGAGACAGGCCCGGGGCAGCCCCAGCATTTT. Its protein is CASSETGPGQPQHF.

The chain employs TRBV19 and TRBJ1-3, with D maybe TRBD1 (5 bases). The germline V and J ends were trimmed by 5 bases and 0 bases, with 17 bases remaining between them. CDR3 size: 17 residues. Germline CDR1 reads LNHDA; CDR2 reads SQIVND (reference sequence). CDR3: CASSSGLWGSSGNTIYF. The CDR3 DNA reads TGTGCCAGTAGTTCCGGTCTTTGGGGCAGCTCTGGAAACACCATATATTTT.

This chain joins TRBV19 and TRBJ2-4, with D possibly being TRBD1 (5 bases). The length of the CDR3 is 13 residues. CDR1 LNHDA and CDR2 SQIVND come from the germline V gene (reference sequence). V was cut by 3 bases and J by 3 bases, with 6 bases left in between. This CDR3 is CASSMDNKNIQYF. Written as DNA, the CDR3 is TGTGCCAGTAGTATGGACAACAAAAACATTCAGTACTTC. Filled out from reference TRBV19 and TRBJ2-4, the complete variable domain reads DGGITQSPKYLFRKEGQNVTLSCEQNLNHDAMYWYRQDPGQGLRLIYYSQIVNDFQKGDIAEGYSVSREKKESFPLTVTSAQKNPTAFYLCASSMDNKNIQYFGAGTRLSVL.

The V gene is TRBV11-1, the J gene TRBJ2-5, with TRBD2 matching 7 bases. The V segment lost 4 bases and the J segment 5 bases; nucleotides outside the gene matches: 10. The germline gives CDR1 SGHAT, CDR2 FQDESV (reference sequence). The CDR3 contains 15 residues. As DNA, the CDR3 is TGTGCCAGCAGCTCACGCCCGGGGGGTCGGGAGACCCAGTACTTC. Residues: CASSSRPGGRETQYF.

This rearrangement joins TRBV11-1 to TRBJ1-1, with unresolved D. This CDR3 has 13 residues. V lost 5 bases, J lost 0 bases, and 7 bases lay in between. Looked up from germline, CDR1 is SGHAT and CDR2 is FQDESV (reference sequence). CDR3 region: CASSKQLNTEAFF. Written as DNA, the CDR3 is TGTGCCAGCAGCAAACAGCTGAACACTGAAGCTTTCTTT.

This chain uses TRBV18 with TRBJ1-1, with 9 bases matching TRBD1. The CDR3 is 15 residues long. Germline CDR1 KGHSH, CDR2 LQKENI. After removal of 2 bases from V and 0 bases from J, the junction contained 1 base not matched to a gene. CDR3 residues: CASSPGTGMNTEAFF. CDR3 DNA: TGTGCCAGCTCACCAGGGACAGGGATGAACACTGAAGCTTTCTTT.

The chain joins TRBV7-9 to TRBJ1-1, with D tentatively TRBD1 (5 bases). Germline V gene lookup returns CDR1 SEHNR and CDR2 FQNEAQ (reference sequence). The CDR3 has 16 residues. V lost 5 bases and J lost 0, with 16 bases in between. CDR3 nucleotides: TGTGCCAGCAGCCCGGTAAGCGGGACGGTGAACACTGAAGCTTTCTTT. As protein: CASSPVSGTVNTEAFF.

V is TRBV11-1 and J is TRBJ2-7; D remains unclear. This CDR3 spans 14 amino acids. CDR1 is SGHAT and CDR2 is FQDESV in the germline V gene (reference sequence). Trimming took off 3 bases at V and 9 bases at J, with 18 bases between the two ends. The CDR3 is CASSFGRLDGRQYF. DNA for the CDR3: TGTGCCAGCAGCTTCGGCAGGCTCGATGGAAGGCAGTACTTC.

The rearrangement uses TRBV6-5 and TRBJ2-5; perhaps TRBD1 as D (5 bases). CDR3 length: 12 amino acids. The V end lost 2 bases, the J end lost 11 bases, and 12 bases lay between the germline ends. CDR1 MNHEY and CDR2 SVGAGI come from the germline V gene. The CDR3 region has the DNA TGTGCCAGCAGTTACAGGGGTGGGGAACAGTACTTC. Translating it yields CASSYRGGEQYF.

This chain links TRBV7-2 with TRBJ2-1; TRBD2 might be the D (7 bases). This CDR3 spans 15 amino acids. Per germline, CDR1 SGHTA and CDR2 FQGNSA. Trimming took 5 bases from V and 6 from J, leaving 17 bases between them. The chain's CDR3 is CASSLLGGLVNEQFF. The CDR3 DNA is TGTGCCAGCAGCCTCCTCGGGGGGCTGGTCAATGAGCAGTTCTTC.

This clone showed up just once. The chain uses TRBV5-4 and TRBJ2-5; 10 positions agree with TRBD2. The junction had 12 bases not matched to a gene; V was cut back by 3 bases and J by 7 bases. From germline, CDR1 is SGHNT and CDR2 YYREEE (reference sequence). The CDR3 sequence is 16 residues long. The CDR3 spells CASSSAASGGRATQYF. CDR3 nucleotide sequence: TGTGCCAGCAGCTCGGCGGCTAGCGGGGGCCGGGCGACCCAGTACTTC.

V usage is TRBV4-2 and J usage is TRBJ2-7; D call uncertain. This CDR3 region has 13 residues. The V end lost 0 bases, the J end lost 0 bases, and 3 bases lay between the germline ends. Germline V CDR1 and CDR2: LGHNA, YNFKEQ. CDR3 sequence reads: CASSQERSYEQYF. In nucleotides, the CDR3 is TGTGCCAGCAGCCAAGAGCGCTCCTACGAGCAGTACTTC.